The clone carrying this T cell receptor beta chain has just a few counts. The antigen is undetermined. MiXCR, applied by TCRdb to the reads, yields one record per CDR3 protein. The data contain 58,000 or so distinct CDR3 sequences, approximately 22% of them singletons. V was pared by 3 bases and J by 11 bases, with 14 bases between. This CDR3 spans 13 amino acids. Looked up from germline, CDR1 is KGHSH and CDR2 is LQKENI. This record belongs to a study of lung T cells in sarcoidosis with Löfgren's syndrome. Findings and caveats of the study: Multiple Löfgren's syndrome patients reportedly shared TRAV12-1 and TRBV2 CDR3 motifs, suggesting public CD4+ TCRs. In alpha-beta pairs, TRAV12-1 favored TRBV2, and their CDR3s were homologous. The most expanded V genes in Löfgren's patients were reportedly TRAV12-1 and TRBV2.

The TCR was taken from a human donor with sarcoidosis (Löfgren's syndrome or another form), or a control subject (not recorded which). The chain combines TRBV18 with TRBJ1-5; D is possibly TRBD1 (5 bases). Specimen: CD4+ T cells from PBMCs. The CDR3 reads CASSPGVVEAQHF. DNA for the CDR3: TGTGCCAGCTCACCGGGGGTGGTAGAGGCCCAGCATTTT.